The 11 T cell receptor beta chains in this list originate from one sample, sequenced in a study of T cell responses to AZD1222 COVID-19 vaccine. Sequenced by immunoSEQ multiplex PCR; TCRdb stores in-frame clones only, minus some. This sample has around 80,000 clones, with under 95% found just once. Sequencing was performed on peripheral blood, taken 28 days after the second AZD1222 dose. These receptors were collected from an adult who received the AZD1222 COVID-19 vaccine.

The CDR3 loop reads CASSPGLGLGYTF. The CDR3 DNA reads TGTGCCAGCAGCCCGGGACTGGGGCTTGGCTACACCTTC. The chain joins TRBV3-1 (or the pseudogene TRBV3-2) to TRBJ1-2; tentative D call: TRBD1 (5 bases). The CDR3 extends over 13 amino acids. Germline V gene sequence: CDR1 LGHDT, CDR2 YNNKEL (reference sequence). The ends were cut back, 4 bases at V and 7 bases at J, with 13 bases in the middle.

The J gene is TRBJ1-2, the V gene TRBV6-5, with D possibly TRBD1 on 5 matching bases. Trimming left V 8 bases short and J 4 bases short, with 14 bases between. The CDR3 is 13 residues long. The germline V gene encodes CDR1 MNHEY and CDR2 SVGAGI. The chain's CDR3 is CASEGPALYGYTF. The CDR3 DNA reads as TGTGCCAGCGAGGGACCGGCGCTCTATGGCTACACCTTC.

The CDR3 sequence is CAISESEGLYNEQFF. CDR3 coding DNA: TGTGCCATCAGTGAGTCCGAGGGGCTCTACAATGAGCAGTTCTTC. The chain combines TRBV10-3 with TRBJ2-1; D may correspond to TRBD1 or TRBD2 (5 bases each). The V gene's germline CDR1 is ENHRY and CDR2 SYGVKD. V was clipped by 0 bases and J by 3 bases, with 9 bases between them. This CDR3 region has 15 residues.

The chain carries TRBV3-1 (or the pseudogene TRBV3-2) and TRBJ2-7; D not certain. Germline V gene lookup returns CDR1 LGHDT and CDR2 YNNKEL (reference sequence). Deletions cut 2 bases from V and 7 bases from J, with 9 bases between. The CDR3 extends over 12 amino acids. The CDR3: CASSQRPEEQYF. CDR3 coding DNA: TGTGCCAGCAGCCAACGACCCGAAGAGCAGTACTTC.

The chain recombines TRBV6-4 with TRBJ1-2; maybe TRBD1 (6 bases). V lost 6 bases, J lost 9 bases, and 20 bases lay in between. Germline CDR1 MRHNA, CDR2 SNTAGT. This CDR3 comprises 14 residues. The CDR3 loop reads CASSTDHRETRYTF. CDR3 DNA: TGTGCCAGCAGCACGGACCACAGGGAGACCCGCTACACCTTC.

CDR3 protein: CASSQGGTVNTEAFF. CDR3 in DNA: TGTGCCAGCAGCCAAGGCGGGACAGTGAACACTGAAGCTTTCTTT. The J gene is TRBJ1-1, the V gene TRBV3-1 (or the pseudogene TRBV3-2), with 7 bases lining up with TRBD1. V trimming: 1 base; J trimming: 0 bases; junction bases outside the gene matches: 2. Germline-derived CDR1 and CDR2 are LGHDT and YNNKEL (reference sequence). The CDR3 sequence is 15 residues long.

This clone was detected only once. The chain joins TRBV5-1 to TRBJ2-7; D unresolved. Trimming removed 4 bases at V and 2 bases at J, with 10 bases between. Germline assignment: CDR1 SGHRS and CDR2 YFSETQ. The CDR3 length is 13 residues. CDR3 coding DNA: TGCGCCAGCAGCCGAGCCGACCCCTACGAGCAGTACTTC. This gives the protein CASSRADPYEQYF.

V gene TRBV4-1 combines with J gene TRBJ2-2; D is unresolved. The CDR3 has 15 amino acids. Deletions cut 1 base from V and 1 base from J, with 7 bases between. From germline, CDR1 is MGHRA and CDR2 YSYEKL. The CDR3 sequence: CASSQVHGNTGELFF. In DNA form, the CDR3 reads TGCGCCAGCAGCCAAGTACATGGGAACACCGGGGAGCTGTTTTTT.

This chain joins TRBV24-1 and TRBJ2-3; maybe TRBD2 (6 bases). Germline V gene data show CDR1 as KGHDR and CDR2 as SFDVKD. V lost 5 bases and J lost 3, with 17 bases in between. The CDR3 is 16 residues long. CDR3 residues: CATSGPGRLGTDTQYF. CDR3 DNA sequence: TGTGCCACCAGTGGTCCCGGCAGACTAGGTACAGATACGCAGTATTTT.

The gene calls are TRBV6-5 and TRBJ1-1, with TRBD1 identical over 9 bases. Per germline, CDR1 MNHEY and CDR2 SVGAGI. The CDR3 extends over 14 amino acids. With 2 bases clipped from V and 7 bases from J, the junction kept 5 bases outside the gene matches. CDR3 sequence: CASSYQTGGDEAFF. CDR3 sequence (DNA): TGTGCCAGCAGTTACCAGACAGGGGGGGATGAAGCTTTCTTT.

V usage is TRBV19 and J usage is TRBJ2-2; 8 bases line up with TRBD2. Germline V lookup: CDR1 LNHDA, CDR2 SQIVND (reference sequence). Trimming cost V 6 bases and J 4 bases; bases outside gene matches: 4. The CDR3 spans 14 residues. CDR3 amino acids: CASSGRAVTGELFF. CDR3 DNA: TGTGCCAGTAGCGGGAGGGCGGTCACCGGGGAGCTGTTTTTT.